The TCR beta chain described here comes from a study of response to subunit inactivated influenza vaccine. Study-wide results and caveats: Seasonal influenza vaccination, on each occasion, was suggested by the authors to recruit few new T cells.

This clonotype has only a few counts. Antigen unknown. Trimming shortened V by 4 bases and J by 6 bases, and 10 bases separated the two germline ends. Germline CDR1 reads MDHEN; CDR2 reads SYDVKM. The CDR3 is made up of 12 amino acids. Each CDR3 protein gets one entry after TCRdb re-called the RT-PCR reads with MiXCR. The repertoire has over 400,000 distinct CDR3 sequences, 10% to 15% of them found once; the top ten carry less than 15%. V and J are TRBV28 and TRBJ2-7; weak D call: TRBD1 (5 bases). Specimen: PBMCs from blood, collected about 40 days after vaccination. The receptor was isolated from a man in his fifties who received an inactivated influenza vaccine. The CDR3: CASSWTSLEQYF. The CDR3 nucleotides read TGTGCCAGCAGTTGGACAAGTCTCGAGCAGTACTTC.